What follows are 9 T cell receptor beta chains derived from one specimen sequenced in a study of blood T cell repertoires in COVID-19 (dated by TCRdb to the early 2020s). Library method: the immunoSEQ multiplex PCR assay. The source is immuneACCESS, and TCRdb retained only in-frame sequences with V and J called. Part of the clones is not carried over; for the studies checked, unresolved V genes explain less than half of this, and the remainder is unexplained. The sample includes 60,000 to 65,000 clones, with roughly 76% observed a single time. The ten largest clones represent approximately 5.3% of the sample. Sequencing was done on a sample of peripheral blood. These receptors were collected from a human donor in a cohort sampled during active COVID-19.

The chain carries TRBV6-5 and TRBJ1-1; TRBD1 is a possible D gene (5 bases). Germline V gives CDR1 MNHEY, CDR2 SVGAGI. The CDR3 covers 14 residues. Trimming removed 6 bases from V and 1 base from J, with 12 bases in between. The CDR3 loop is CASRSGTRNTEAFF. CDR3 sequence (DNA): TGTGCCAGCAGGAGTGGGACTAGGAACACTGAAGCTTTCTTT.

The gene calls are TRBV28 and TRBJ1-5; no clear D. The CDR3 spans 12 residues. CDR1 and CDR2 (germline): MDHEN, SYDVKM. Trimming removed 5 bases from V and 9 bases from J, with 11 bases in between. The CDR3: CASSPPHGPQHF. The DNA of the CDR3 is TGTGCCAGCAGTCCCCCTCACGGGCCCCAGCATTTT.

This clone turned up a few times. The chain recombines TRBV7-2 with TRBJ2-5, with 7 bases identical to TRBD1. V shed 1 base, J shed 5 bases, and the junction held 4 bases outside the gene matches. This CDR3 contains 14 residues. Germline CDR1 is SGHTA and CDR2 is FQGNSA. The CDR3 sequence: CASSLGQGSETQYF. The CDR3 coding sequence is TGTGCCAGCAGCTTAGGACAGGGTAGTGAGACCCAGTACTTC.

The V call is TRBV5-1, the J call TRBJ2-3; 8 nucleotides align to TRBD2. Germline V gene lookup returns CDR1 SGHRS and CDR2 YFSETQ. The V gene end was trimmed by 0 bases and the J gene end by 11 bases; junction bases not matched to a gene: 8. CDR3 size: 14 residues. CDR3: CASSLVYGGGMQYF. In nucleotides, the CDR3 is TGCGCCAGCAGCTTGGTCTATGGCGGGGGGATGCAGTATTTT.

The chain carries TRBV3-1 (or the pseudogene TRBV3-2) and TRBJ2-2; a possible D gene is TRBD1 (5 bases). V dropped 4 bases and J dropped 1 base, with 13 bases sitting between them. This CDR3 comprises 16 residues. Germline values: CDR1 LGHDT, CDR2 YNNKEL (reference sequence). CDR3 protein: CASSLRAGKNTGELFF. The CDR3 nucleotides read TGTGCCAGCAGCCTACGGGCAGGGAAGAACACCGGGGAGCTGTTTTTT.

This clone showed up just a few times. J is TRBJ1-1 and V is TRBV30; D is ambiguous. The CDR3 is 14 amino acids. The V gene's germline CDR1 is GTSNPN and CDR2 SVGIG (reference sequence). Between the trimmed V and J ends, which lost 0 bases and 6 bases, there was a span of 14 bases. The CDR3 bases are TGTGCCTGGAGTGTACTCTCCACGGAGGCTGAAGCTTTCTTT. It codes for CAWSVLSTEAEAFF.

The rearrangement joins TRBV5-1 to TRBJ1-1; TRBD1 aligns across 12 bases. J gave up 6 bases and V 2 bases, and 8 bases lay outside the gene matches. The CDR3 is 16 amino acids. CDR1 SGHRS and CDR2 YFSETQ come from the germline V gene. CDR3 in amino acids: CASSFGTGGARSEAFF. CDR3 nucleotides: TGCGCCAGCAGCTTCGGGACAGGGGGCGCGAGGTCTGAAGCTTTCTTT.

The CDR3 sequence is CASSQAPGGADTQYF. CDR3 nucleotides: TGTGCCAGCAGCCAAGCTCCAGGGGGCGCAGATACGCAGTATTTT. This chain links TRBV4-2 with TRBJ2-3; 8 bases map to TRBD1. Unmatched junction bases numbered 4, after V lost 1 base and J lost 4 bases. CDR1 and CDR2 (germline): LGHNA, YNFKEQ. This CDR3 comprises 15 residues.

The V and J genes are TRBV2 and TRBJ1-6; D possibly corresponds to TRBD1 (5 bases). The V gene lost 3 bases and the J gene lost 7 bases, with 10 bases spanning the gap. This CDR3 region has 14 residues. CDR1 is SNHLY and CDR2 is FYNNEI in the germline V gene. The CDR3 bases are TGTGCCAGCAGTGAGCGGACACACAATTCACCCCTCCACTTT. As protein: CASSERTHNSPLHF. The whole variable domain, remainder taken from reference TRBV2 and TRBJ1-6, is EPEVTQTPSHQVTQMGQEVILRCVPISNHLYFYWYRQILGQKVEFLVSFYNNEISEKSEIFDDQFSVERPDGSNFTLKIRSTKLEDSAMYFCASSERTHNSPLHFGNGTRLTVT.